This TCR beta chain stems from a study of Graves' ophthalmopathy and Graves' hyperthyroidism (dated by TCRdb to between 2017 and 2018). The study in broad terms: Peripheral blood was collected at initial diagnosis, prior to any treatment. To tell Graves' ophthalmopathy apart from Graves' hyperthyroidism, and to predict which patients would progress to ophthalmopathy, the study relied on TCR beta repertoire signatures. In total, 135 blood samples were TCR-sequenced: around 42 ophthalmopathy, roughly 80 hyperthyroidism and about 17 hyperthyroidism-to-ophthalmopathy patients. A discovery set of 100 patients (more than 40 ophthalmopathy, approximately 58 stable hyperthyroidism) was enrolled to explore V-J signatures distinguishing ophthalmopathy from hyperthyroidism. For independent validation, a separate cohort was made up of approximately 19 hyperthyroidism patients plus 17 patients who later progressed from hyperthyroidism to ophthalmopathy. In six hyperthyroidism patients, the T-cell repertoire of thyroid tissue was compared with the T-cell repertoire of blood. Following sampling, methimazole starting at 30 mg daily was administered to hyperthyroidism patients, and high-dose intravenous methylprednisolone was administered to ophthalmopathy patients. The approximately 100 discovery patients were divided at random into training and test sets in a 7:3 ratio. Paper-wide results and their limitations: No statistical method was used to predetermine the sample size, and group allocation was not hidden from the investigators. Most expanded thyroid clonotypes with a frequency above 0.001 also appeared in blood, which suggests that blood repertoires may reflect the immune response in the thyroid. In validation, the model predicted ophthalmopathy progression with 70.59% sensitivity and about 77% specificity; roughly 12 predicted patients were CT-confirmed with GO in a median of approximately 6.5 months. In cross-validation, the 13-signature model distinguished ophthalmopathy from stable hyperthyroidism with 87.88% sensitivity and 81.08% specificity, while in the test set the corresponding values were about 79% and 69%.

A patient counted as having stable hyperthyroidism if there was no progression to ophthalmopathy within 18 months of follow-up. Patients with hyperthyroidism were aged 18 to 65 years, had been newly diagnosed, and had a disease duration of less than 2 months. Anyone with other autoimmune diseases, uncontrolled infections, pregnancy or lactation was excluded from the study. Diagnosis relied on clinical symptoms, serum thyroxine, TRAb, thyroid ultrasound and orbital computed tomography. Using Ficoll-Paque density gradient centrifugation, PBMCs were isolated from less than 11 ml of fresh peripheral blood. Total RNA was extracted with Trizol reagent and quality-checked on an Agilent 2100 Bioanalyzer. This clonotype was seen ten or more times. Its antigen specificity is not known. There are no base qualities to consult, and no much larger clone falls within one base. The V and J ends are trimmed by 3 bases and 4 bases, leaving 15 bases between them. CDR1 DFQATT and CDR2 SNEGSKA are derived from the germline V gene (reference sequence). Inclusive of the bounding cysteine and phenylalanine, the CDR3 is 14 residues long. Only CDR3 DNA is held: 42 bases, read in frame from base 1.

TCR beta CDR3 regions were amplified from RNA transcripts for repertoire sequencing. The first round was an RT-PCR using HTBI primers with the Qiagen OneStep RT-PCR kit, and this first round was followed by a second-round multiplex PCR, then size selection and purification. Libraries were sequenced paired-end with 100 bp reads on an Illumina HiSeq2000. Per the authors' processing: SOAPnuke was used to process the reads, removing any read that contained adapters or uncalled bases, had a mean Phred below 15, or lacked an exact match to the constant primer or identifier. COPE v1.2.5 was used to merge the high-quality paired reads. Each unique nucleotide sequence was defined as a clonotype, and clonotypes were aligned to IMGT TRB V, D and J references with MiTCR v1.1. Only V-J combinations with frequency above 0.0001 were analysed, covering approximately 99% of repertoires. For each V-J combination, a TCR clonal expansion and chaos score was defined as the ratio of F50 clonal expansion to chaos observed in the TCRdist matrix. Welch's t-statistics and random forest were used to reduce the features to about 12 V-J combinations, which were then used as input to a naive Bayes classifier. The similarity between thyroid and blood repertoires was quantified using the Morisita-Horn index. TCRdb redid the processing of the public reads, applying fastp at Q25 and MiXCR, and retained in-frame beta chains. Each entry merges the rows of one CDR3 protein and shows their most common DNA and genes. V and J calls and clone size were set by TCRdb, not the authors. Across this sample there are hundreds of thousands of distinct CDR3 sequences, with about a fifth seen only once. The top ten constitute more than 5.5% of the sample.

Sequenced material: peripheral blood. The rearrangement joined TRBV20-1 to TRBJ1-1, with TRBD1 perhaps the D gene, on 5 matching bases. The TCR originated in a woman between 18 and 30 years old with stable Graves' hyperthyroidism. Some clones in this sample may be carry-over from other donors' samples. Donor details come from another sample of the same person, matched by shared clones. The CDR3 in this case is CSASRTDRGTEAFF. The nucleotides read TGCAGTGCTAGTAGGACCGACAGAGGCACTGAAGCTTTCTTT.